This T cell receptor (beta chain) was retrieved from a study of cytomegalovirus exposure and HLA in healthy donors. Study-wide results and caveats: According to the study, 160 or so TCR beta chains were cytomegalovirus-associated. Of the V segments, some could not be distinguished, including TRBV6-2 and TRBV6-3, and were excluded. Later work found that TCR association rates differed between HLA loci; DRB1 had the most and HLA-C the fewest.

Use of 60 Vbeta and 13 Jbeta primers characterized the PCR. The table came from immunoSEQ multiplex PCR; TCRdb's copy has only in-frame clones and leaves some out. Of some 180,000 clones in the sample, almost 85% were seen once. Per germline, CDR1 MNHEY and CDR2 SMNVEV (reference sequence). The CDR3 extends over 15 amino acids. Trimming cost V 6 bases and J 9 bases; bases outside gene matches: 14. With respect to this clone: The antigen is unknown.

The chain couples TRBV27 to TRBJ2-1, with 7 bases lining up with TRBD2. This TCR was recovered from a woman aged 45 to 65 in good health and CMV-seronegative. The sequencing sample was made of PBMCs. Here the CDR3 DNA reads TGTGCCAGCAGAGAGACTAGCCTGGGGTGGGGTGAGCAGTTCTTC. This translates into CASRETSLGWGEQFF.